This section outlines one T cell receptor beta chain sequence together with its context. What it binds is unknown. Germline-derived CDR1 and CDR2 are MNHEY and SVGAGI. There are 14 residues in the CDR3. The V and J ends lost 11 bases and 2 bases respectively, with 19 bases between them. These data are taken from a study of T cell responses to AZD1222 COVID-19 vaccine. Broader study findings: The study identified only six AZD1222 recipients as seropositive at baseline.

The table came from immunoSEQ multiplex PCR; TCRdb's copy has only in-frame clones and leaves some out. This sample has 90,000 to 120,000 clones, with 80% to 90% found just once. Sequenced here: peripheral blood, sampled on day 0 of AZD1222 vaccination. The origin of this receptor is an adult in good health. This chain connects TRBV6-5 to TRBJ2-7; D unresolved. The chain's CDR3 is CASSSTGPTYEQYF. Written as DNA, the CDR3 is TGTGCCTCCTCGTCTACCGGGCCTACCTACGAGCAGTACTTC.